Shown below are 11 T cell receptor beta chains from a single sample sequenced in a study of a mutant IDH1 vaccine in newly diagnosed glioma (dated by TCRdb to the early 2020s). This specimen's time point label, interpreted: week 47, end of study. Each vaccine dose was 300 ug of a 20-mer mutant IDH1 peptide in Montanide, given subcutaneously with topical imiquimod. The library relied on the immunoSEQ multiplex PCR assay. The table comes from immuneACCESS by way of TCRdb, which keeps in-frame sequences with V and J called. Part of the clones is missing from these tables; in studies checked, under half for an unresolved V gene and the rest for unknown reasons. The sample has approximately 80,000 clones on record, approximately 80% of them singletons. Together, the top ten hold more than 4.5% of the sample. The antigens for these receptors are not known. The sequencing here drew on PBMCs, taken from a glioma patient whose treatment included an IDH1 peptide vaccine. These receptors were taken from a man in his forties with glioma.

This clone appeared once. The rearrangement uses TRBV5-1 and TRBJ1-5, with D perhaps TRBD1 (6 bases). V lost 3 bases, J lost 7 bases, and 14 bases lay in between. The CDR3 length is 14 residues. Germline CDR1 SGHRS, CDR2 YFSETQ. The CDR3 protein is CASSSGEGEQPQHF. The CDR3 region has the DNA TGCGCCAGCAGCTCAGGGGAGGGCGAGCAGCCCCAGCATTTT.

This chain links TRBV6-5 with TRBJ2-1, with a tentative D call TRBD1 (5 bases). The CDR3 contains 14 residues. V was cut by 7 bases and J by 6 bases, with 16 bases left in between. Germline loops: CDR1 MNHEY, CDR2 SVGAGI. CDR3 in DNA: TGTGCCAGCACCTTACCAGGGTACCTCAATGAGCAGTTCTTC. The encoded protein is CASTLPGYLNEQFF.

The rearrangement links TRBV5-4 to TRBJ2-7, with 9 positions matching TRBD2. This CDR3 region has 13 residues. Germline trimming cut 6 bases from V and 6 bases from J; bases unmatched to any gene: 7. Germline V CDR1 and CDR2: SGHNT, YYREEE (reference sequence). The CDR3 loop reads CASTPAGGAEQYF. The CDR3 region has the DNA TGTGCCAGCACACCAGCGGGAGGAGCCGAGCAGTACTTC.

This clone occurred once. The rearrangement uses TRBV4-1 and TRBJ2-7; 9 bases fit TRBD2. Germline V lookup: CDR1 MGHRA, CDR2 YSYEKL. The V segment lost 4 bases and the J segment 6 bases; nucleotides outside the gene matches: 7. The CDR3 consists of 14 residues. As DNA, the CDR3 is TGCGCCAGCAGCCCGGGACTAGCTGGTTCCGAGCAGTACTTC. Amino acid sequence: CASSPGLAGSEQYF.

The J gene is TRBJ2-2, the V gene TRBV4-2; no clear D. The CDR3 has 15 residues. Germline CDR1 is LGHNA and CDR2 is YNFKEQ. The V end was cut by 3 bases, the J end by 0 bases, with 8 bases between. CDR3 DNA sequence: TGTGCCAGCAGCCACCCCCCGGCGAACACCGGGGAGCTGTTTTTT. Protein: CASSHPPANTGELFF.

The chain has TRBV18 and TRBJ1-1; D perhaps matches TRBD1 (5 bases). Trimming took off 6 bases at V and 1 base at J, with 9 bases between the two ends. Looked up from germline, CDR1 is KGHSH and CDR2 is LQKENI. The CDR3 is 13 residues long. CDR3 loop: CASSSTENTEAFF. DNA for the CDR3: TGTGCCAGCTCCTCGACAGAGAACACTGAAGCTTTCTTT.

The CDR3: CASSLITDTQYF. The CDR3 DNA sequence: TGTGCCAGCAGCTTGATCACAGATACGCAGTATTTT. The chain combines TRBV5-6 with TRBJ2-3; D uncertain. V was pared by 1 base and J by 2 bases, with 2 bases between. Germline V gives CDR1 SGHDT, CDR2 YYEEEE. There are 12 residues in the CDR3.

CDR3 sequence (DNA): TGTGCCTGGAGTGTACCTGATTTTAGCAATCAGCCCCAGCATTTT. It codes for CAWSVPDFSNQPQHF. The rearrangement uses TRBV30 and TRBJ1-5; no firm D call. The CDR3 covers 15 residues. V was cut by 0 bases and J by 0 bases, with 9 bases left in between. The V gene's germline CDR1 is GTSNPN and CDR2 SVGIG (reference sequence).

Regarding this clone: Other DNA sequences in this sample translate to the same CDR3. This chain uses TRBV7-2 with TRBJ2-3; TRBD1 is a possible D gene (5 bases). The CDR3 contains 14 residues. V shed 0 bases and J shed 1 base, with 5 bases lying between them. The V gene's germline CDR1 is SGHTA and CDR2 FQGNSA. The CDR3 nucleotides are TGTGCCAGCAGCTTAGCAGGGGGCACAGATACGCAGTATTTT. It encodes CASSLAGGTDTQYF.

The rearrangement joins TRBV7-2 to TRBJ1-5; D not certain. This CDR3 spans 17 amino acids. Germline V gene sequence: CDR1 SGHTA, CDR2 FQGNSA. Trimming shortened V by 5 bases and J by 1 base, and 18 bases separated the two germline ends. The CDR3 reads CASSQGMRARSNQPQHF. In nucleotides, the CDR3 is TGTGCCAGCAGCCAAGGTATGAGGGCGCGGAGCAATCAGCCCCAGCATTTT.

This clone was found once. The chain links TRBV19 to TRBJ2-2; 8 bases line up with TRBD1. The CDR3 runs 16 residues. CDR1 is LNHDA and CDR2 is SQIVND in the germline V gene (reference sequence). J gave up 6 bases and V 6 bases, and 12 bases lay outside the gene matches. The CDR3 spells CASSDFPQGAAGELFF. The CDR3 DNA follows: TGTGCCAGTAGCGATTTCCCCCAGGGGGCGGCCGGGGAGCTGTTTTTT.